This entry lists 11 T cell receptor beta chains sequenced from one sample in a study of radiation and T cells in renal cell carcinoma. The treatment is: treatment-naive control, cytoreductive nephrectomy. The protocol was immunoSEQ multiplex PCR, while the TCRdb copy is restricted to in-frame clones and leaves out a portion. The repertoire holds about 25,000 clones, with 58% as singletons. Sequenced here: tumor tissue, sampled from a patient whose treatment was nephrectomy without radiotherapy. Receptor source: a man aged 35-49 years with renal cell carcinoma.

The V call is TRBV7-2, the J call TRBJ1-4, with TRBD1 matching 9 bases. The CDR3 totals 14 residues. Germline trimming cut 4 bases from V and 5 bases from J; bases unmatched to any gene: 2. Germline V gene sequence: CDR1 SGHTA, CDR2 FQGNSA. The CDR3 reads CASSSGQGNEKLFF. The DNA of the CDR3 is TGTGCCAGCAGCTCCGGACAGGGGAATGAAAAACTGTTTTTT.

This clone was picked up a small number of times. This chain links TRBV7-9 with TRBJ2-7; D is uncertain. Germline CDR1 SEHNR, CDR2 FQNEAQ (reference sequence). CDR3 length equals 12 residues. V lost 1 base, J lost 4 bases, and 5 bases lay in between. CDR3: CASSLGRYEQYF. In nucleotides, the CDR3 is TGTGCCAGCAGCTTAGGTCGGTACGAGCAGTACTTC.

This chain connects TRBV29-1 to TRBJ2-7; 11 nucleotides line up with TRBD1. V shed 5 bases and J 7 bases; nucleotides not matched to a gene: 7. The CDR3 is made up of 13 amino acids. The germline gives CDR1 SQVTM, CDR2 ANQGSEA. In DNA form, the CDR3 reads TGCAGCGTTACCGGGACAGGGGGGGAAGAGCAGTACTTC. Protein product: CSVTGTGGEEQYF.

V usage is TRBV11-2 and J usage is TRBJ2-2; 7 bases map to TRBD2. CDR3 length: 15 amino acids. Germline V gives CDR1 SGHAT, CDR2 FQNNGV. Trimming took 1 base from V and 7 from J; bases not matched to a gene: 6. The CDR3 region has the DNA TGTGCCAGCAGCTTAGCGCTGGGGGAGGGCGGGGAGCTGTTTTTT. Encoded protein: CASSLALGEGGELFF.

V and J are TRBV7-9 and TRBJ2-1; D gene ambiguous. The CDR3 is made up of 12 amino acids. Trimming pared 10 bases from V and 3 bases from J, leaving 10 bases between. Germline CDR1 is SEHNR and CDR2 is FQNEAQ (reference sequence). The CDR3: CATLLGYNEQFF. The CDR3 DNA is TGTGCCACTTTGCTGGGCTACAATGAGCAGTTCTTC.

The rearrangement links TRBV2 to TRBJ2-5; D remains ambiguous. Per the germline V gene, CDR1 is SNHLY and CDR2 is FYNNEI. The CDR3 has 13 amino acids. Trimming stripped 1 base from V and 7 bases from J, with 10 bases between. In DNA form, the CDR3 reads TGTGCCAGCAGTGAAGGCCCCTTGGGGACCCAGTACTTC. Translated, it gives CASSEGPLGTQYF.

This chain links TRBV6-5 with TRBJ2-7; 14 positions match TRBD2. The CDR3 runs to 16 residues. Per germline, CDR1 MNHEY and CDR2 SVGAGI. V lost 3 bases and J lost 9; bases outside the gene matches: 10. The CDR3, as DNA: TGTGCCAGCAGTTATAACCGACTAGCGGGAGGGCCGGGGCAGTACTTC. Translated: CASSYNRLAGGPGQYF.

This clone was seen only once. The chain links TRBV5-1 to TRBJ2-1, with TRBD1 matching 8 bases. V shed 4 bases and J 7 bases; nucleotides not matched to a gene: 7. The CDR3 is 14 residues long. Germline V CDR1 and CDR2: SGHRS, YFSETQ. CDR3 DNA: TGCGCCAGCAGCCAATGGACAGGGAATAATGAGCAGTTCTTC. It codes for CASSQWTGNNEQFF.

The rearrangement links TRBV30 to TRBJ2-7; 12 bases are a match to TRBD2. The CDR3 spans 15 residues. J gave up 2 bases and V 4 bases, and 6 bases lay outside the gene matches. Per germline, CDR1 GTSNPN and CDR2 SVGIG (reference sequence). This CDR3 is CAWKTSGSPTYEQYF. In DNA form, the CDR3 reads TGTGCCTGGAAGACTAGCGGGAGTCCCACCTACGAGCAGTACTTC. Complete variable domain (other parts from reference TRBV30 and TRBJ2-7): SQTIHQWPATLVQPVGSPLSLECTVEGTSNPNLYWYRQAAGRGLQLLFYSVGIGQISSEVPQNLSASRPQDRQFILSSKKLLLSDSGFYLCAWKTSGSPTYEQYFGPGTRLTVT.

The J gene is TRBJ2-2, the V gene TRBV6-5; D gene uncertain. Trimming removed 2 bases from V and 8 bases from J, with 3 bases in between. The CDR3 contains 11 residues. The V gene's germline CDR1 is MNHEY and CDR2 SVGAGI. Here the CDR3 reads CASSYRGELFF. CDR3 sequence (DNA): TGTGCCAGCAGTTACCGAGGGGAGCTGTTTTTT.

This rearrangement joins TRBV27 to TRBJ1-1, with D perhaps TRBD1 (5 bases). Trimming left V 6 bases short and J 3 bases short, with 11 bases between. The CDR3 consists of 13 residues. Germline CDR1 and CDR2: MNHEY and SMNVEV (reference sequence). This CDR3 is CASRRAGYTEAFF. DNA of the CDR3: TGTGCCAGCAGAAGGGCAGGGTACACTGAAGCTTTCTTT.